A selection of T cell receptor beta chains follows, all from one sample in a study of tumor-infiltrating lymphocytes in primary liver carcinoma. In TCRdb, the multiplex PCR reads were re-called with MiXCR into one record per CDR3 protein. The table includes about 54,000 distinct CDR3 sequences, around three quarters detected once. The sequenced sample was liver tumor tissue from sampling region 2. Receptor source: a middle-aged man with primary liver carcinoma and hepatitis B virus infection. The conserved cysteine and the conserved F or W are not part of the CDR3 here. The D gene is left open where the match is weak.

j_gene: TRBJ2-7; v_gene: TRBV7-2; d_gene: TRBD2; CDR3aa: ASSLEVGGISSYEQY
j_gene: TRBJ2-3; v_gene: TRBV6-1; d_gene: TRBD2; CDR3aa: ASCLEGRALDTQY
j_gene: TRBJ1-5; v_gene: TRBV12-3/TRBV12-4; d_gene: TRBD1; CDR3aa: ASRGRGPGINQPQH
j_gene: TRBJ1-2; v_gene: TRBV6-5; d_gene: TRBD1; CDR3aa: ATMTGPDGYT
j_gene: TRBJ2-3; v_gene: TRBV11-2; d_gene: TRBD2; CDR3aa: ASSLREVSTDKQY
j_gene: TRBJ2-7; v_gene: TRBV14; d_gene: TRBD1; CDR3aa: ASSLDRGPYEPY
j_gene: TRBJ2-1; v_gene: TRBV13; d_gene: NA; CDR3aa: TSSLNNQQF
j_gene: TRBJ2-1; v_gene: TRBV29-1; d_gene: TRBD2; CDR3aa: SGDSGRALNGRF
j_gene: TRBJ2-5; v_gene: TRBV29-1; d_gene: TRBD2; CDR3aa: SDGGRAAESQY
j_gene: TRBJ1-5; v_gene: TRBV7-8; d_gene: NA; CDR3aa: VTSSGTFNRPQH
j_gene: TRBJ2-5; v_gene: TRBV11-2; d_gene: NA; CDR3aa: ASSLRPWDGQTQH
j_gene: TRBJ1-1; v_gene: TRBV10-3; d_gene: NA; CDR3aa: AISEGSRNTEAF
j_gene: TRBJ2-3; v_gene: TRBV11-3; d_gene: NA; CDR3aa: ASSFGVGGSDTQY
j_gene: TRBJ2-5; v_gene: TRBV10-3; d_gene: NA; CDR3aa: AINERVEIQY
j_gene: TRBJ2-1; v_gene: TRBV29-1; d_gene: NA; CDR3aa: SDEGTSHNEQF
j_gene: TRBJ2-7; v_gene: TRBV11-2; d_gene: NA; CDR3aa: ASSSGVSEQY
j_gene: TRBJ1-2; v_gene: TRBV19; d_gene: TRBD1; CDR3aa: ASGMTGGIYGYT
j_gene: TRBJ1-2; v_gene: TRBV19; d_gene: NA; CDR3aa: ASSPNPLGGYT
j_gene: TRBJ2-1; v_gene: TRBV11-1; d_gene: TRBD2; CDR3aa: ASSLGLAGEVDNEQL
j_gene: TRBJ2-3; v_gene: TRBV5-8; d_gene: TRBD1; CDR3aa: ASSFNRGEDTQY
j_gene: TRBJ2-7; v_gene: TRBV11-2; d_gene: NA; CDR3aa: ASSPRGFRTYEQY
j_gene: TRBJ1-6; v_gene: TRBV12-3/TRBV12-4; d_gene: NA; CDR3aa: ASTVTGFGALH
j_gene: TRBJ2-2; v_gene: TRBV10-3; d_gene: NA; CDR3aa: AISPPPRVDTGELP
j_gene: TRBJ2-5; v_gene: TRBV29-1; d_gene: NA; CDR3aa: SVEERAQY
j_gene: TRBJ2-2; v_gene: TRBV12-5; d_gene: NA; CDR3aa: ASGFSGVSNSGVLF
j_gene: TRBJ1-5; v_gene: TRBV6-6; d_gene: NA; CDR3aa: PCRPTSNRPQH
j_gene: TRBJ2-1; v_gene: TRBV19; d_gene: TRBD2; CDR3aa: VSSGLDSGSPHEQF
j_gene: TRBJ2-7; v_gene: TRBV10-2; d_gene: NA; CDR3aa: TSSESSGRAYEQY
j_gene: TRBJ2-3; v_gene: TRBV6-2/TRBV6-3; d_gene: NA; CDR3aa: ASTTIGSGHY
j_gene: TRBJ2-5; v_gene: TRBV10-3; d_gene: NA; CDR3aa: ASRGDQEAQY
j_gene: TRBJ1-5; v_gene: TRBV28; d_gene: TRBD1; CDR3aa: ASGPPGGFNQPQH
j_gene: TRBJ2-7; v_gene: TRBV12-3/TRBV12-4; d_gene: NA; CDR3aa: ASSFGGGRYGEQH
j_gene: TRBJ1-5; v_gene: TRBV29-1; d_gene: TRBD1; CDR3aa: NVVQGANQSQH
j_gene: TRBJ1-1; v_gene: TRBV4-2; d_gene: NA; CDR3aa: ASSQGWTVNTEAF
j_gene: TRBJ2-5; v_gene: TRBV10-3; d_gene: TRBD1; CDR3aa: AISVMDRGRRTQY
j_gene: TRBJ1-5; v_gene: TRBV19; d_gene: NA; CDR3aa: ASSMAHQPQH
j_gene: TRBJ2-1; v_gene: TRBV7-8; d_gene: NA; CDR3aa: ASRPANGSYNEQF
j_gene: TRBJ2-2; v_gene: TRBV11-1; d_gene: NA; CDR3aa: ASSIQGQGKAGEPF
j_gene: TRBJ2-5; v_gene: TRBV7-2; d_gene: TRBD1; CDR3aa: ANSSRDRGETQY
j_gene: TRBJ2-3; v_gene: TRBV24-1; d_gene: NA; CDR3aa: ATSGTGGSTDTQY
j_gene: TRBJ2-1; v_gene: TRBV6-2/TRBV6-3; d_gene: NA; CDR3aa: ASSYPVGRAYNEQF
j_gene: TRBJ2-1; v_gene: TRBV11-2; d_gene: NA; CDR3aa: ACSLNDAYVQF
j_gene: TRBJ1-1; v_gene: TRBV19; d_gene: NA; CDR3aa: ASSIQSADTAQAF
j_gene: TRBJ2-7; v_gene: TRBV4-2; d_gene: TRBD2; CDR3aa: ASSQDSSGSYEQY
j_gene: TRBJ2-7; v_gene: TRBV29-1; d_gene: NA; CDR3aa: SFLTGAGYEQY
j_gene: TRBJ2-7; v_gene: TRBV5-1; d_gene: NA; CDR3aa: ASSMDISSYEQY
j_gene: TRBJ2-3; v_gene: TRBV7-9; d_gene: TRBD2; CDR3aa: ASSFREGYTDTRY
j_gene: TRBJ1-2; v_gene: TRBV5-4; d_gene: NA; CDR3aa: ASSSNVDGYT
j_gene: TRBJ2-3; v_gene: TRBV20-1; d_gene: TRBD2; CDR3aa: SAPTSGHSTDTQY
j_gene: TRBJ2-1; v_gene: TRBV14; d_gene: TRBD1; CDR3aa: ASSYGQGWQF